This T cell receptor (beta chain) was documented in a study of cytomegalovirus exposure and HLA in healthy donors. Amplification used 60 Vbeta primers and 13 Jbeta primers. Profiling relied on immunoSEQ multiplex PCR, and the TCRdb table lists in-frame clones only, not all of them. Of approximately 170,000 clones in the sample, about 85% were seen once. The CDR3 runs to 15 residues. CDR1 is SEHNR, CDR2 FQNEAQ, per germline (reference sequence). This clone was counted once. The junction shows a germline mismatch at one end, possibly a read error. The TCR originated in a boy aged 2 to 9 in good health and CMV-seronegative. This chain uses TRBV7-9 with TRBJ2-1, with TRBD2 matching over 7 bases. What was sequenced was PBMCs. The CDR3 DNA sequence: TGTTCCAGCAGCCACCCTCTAGCGGTATACAATGAGCAGTTCTTC. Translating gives CSSSHPLAVYNEQFF. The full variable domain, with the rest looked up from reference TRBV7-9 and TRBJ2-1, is DTGVSQNPRHKITKRGQNVTFRCDPISEHNRLYWYRQTLGQGPEFLTYFQNEAQLEKSRLLSDRFSAERPKGSFSTLEIQRTEQGDSAMYLCSSSHPLAVYNEQFFGPGTRLTVL.